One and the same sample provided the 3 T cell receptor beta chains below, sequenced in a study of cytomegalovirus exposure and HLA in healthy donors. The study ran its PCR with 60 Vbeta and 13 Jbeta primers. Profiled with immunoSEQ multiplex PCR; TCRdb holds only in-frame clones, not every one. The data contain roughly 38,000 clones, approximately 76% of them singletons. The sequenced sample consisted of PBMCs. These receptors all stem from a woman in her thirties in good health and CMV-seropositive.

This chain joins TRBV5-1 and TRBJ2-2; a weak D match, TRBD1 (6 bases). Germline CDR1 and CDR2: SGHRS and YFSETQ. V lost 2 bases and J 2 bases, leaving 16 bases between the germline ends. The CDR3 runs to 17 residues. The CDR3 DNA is TGCGCCAGCAGCTTTCCGGGTGGACAGCCAAACACCGGGGAGCTGTTTTTT. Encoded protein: CASSFPGGQPNTGELFF.

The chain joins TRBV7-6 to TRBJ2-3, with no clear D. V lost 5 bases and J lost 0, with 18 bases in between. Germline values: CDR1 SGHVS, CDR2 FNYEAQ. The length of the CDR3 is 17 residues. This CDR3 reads CASSPERSLSSTDTQYF. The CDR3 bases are TGTGCCAGCAGCCCAGAGAGGAGTTTAAGTAGCACAGATACGCAGTATTTT. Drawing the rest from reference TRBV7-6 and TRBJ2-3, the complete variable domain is GAGVSQSPRYKVTKRGQDVALRCDPISGHVSLYWYRQALGQGPEFLTYFNYEAQQDKSGLPNDRFSAERPEGSISTLTIQRTEQRDSAMYRCASSPERSLSSTDTQYFGPGTRLTVL.

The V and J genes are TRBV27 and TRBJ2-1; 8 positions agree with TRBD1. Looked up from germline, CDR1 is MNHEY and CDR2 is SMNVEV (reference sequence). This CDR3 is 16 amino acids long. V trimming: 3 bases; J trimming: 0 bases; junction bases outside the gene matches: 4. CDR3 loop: CASSFLDRGSYNEQFF. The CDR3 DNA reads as TGTGCCAGCAGTTTTTTAGACAGGGGCTCCTACAATGAGCAGTTCTTC.